These 5 T cell receptor beta chains were sequenced from one sample in a study of CD8 T cells in Susac syndrome. Random hexamers were used to reverse transcribe an amount of roughly 0.45 to 1 ug RNA. TCRdb re-derived calls from the immunoSEQ multiplex PCR reads in MiXCR, one entry per CDR3 protein. The sample holds about 210,000 distinct CDR3 sequences; 94% are singletons and the top ten take 0.15% to 0.2%. Sample: CD4+ T cells from PBMCs. The origin of the receptors is a human donor with Susac syndrome.

The chain combines TRBV30 with TRBJ2-7; a weak D match, TRBD1 (6 bases). CDR3 length: 16 amino acids. Trimming stripped 3 bases from V and 5 bases from J, with 23 bases between. Germline CDR1 and CDR2: GTSNPN and SVGIG (reference sequence). This CDR3 is CAWSSFSWTDQDEQYF. CDR3 nucleotide sequence: TGTGCCTGGAGCTCTTTTAGTTGGACAGACCAGGACGAGCAGTACTTC.

The chain joins TRBV29-1 to TRBJ2-5; D possibly uses TRBD1 or TRBD2 (6 bases each). Trimming stripped 4 bases from V and 5 bases from J, with 14 bases between. The CDR3 contains 13 residues. Germline-derived CDR1 and CDR2 are SQVTM and ANQGSEA. The CDR3 is CSVGGGQGETQYF. Here the CDR3 DNA reads TGCAGCGTTGGTGGGGGGCAGGGGGAGACCCAGTACTTC.

The chain recombines TRBV28 with TRBJ2-4, with 7 bases identical to TRBD2. Germline assignment: CDR1 MDHEN and CDR2 SYDVKM. This CDR3 has 14 residues. J was trimmed by 5 bases and V by 6 bases; bases with no gene match: 7. The CDR3 loop reads CASSPGGGENIQYF. The CDR3, as DNA: TGTGCCAGCAGCCCAGGCGGGGGAGAAAACATTCAGTACTTC.

This clonotype has only a few counts. The chain recombines TRBV7-2 with TRBJ1-5; D remains ambiguous. The V and J ends lost 4 bases and 1 base respectively, with 8 bases between them. Germline CDR1 reads SGHTA; CDR2 reads FQGNSA. The CDR3 is made up of 14 amino acids. CDR3 sequence: CASSSRQSNQPQHF. The CDR3, as DNA: TGTGCCAGCAGCTCCCGTCAGAGCAATCAGCCCCAGCATTTT.

This rearrangement joins TRBV3-1 to TRBJ1-1; D might be TRBD1 (6 bases). The germline V and J ends were trimmed by 0 bases and 0 bases, with 17 bases remaining between them. The V gene's germline CDR1 is LGHDT and CDR2 YNNKEL (reference sequence). This CDR3 spans 18 amino acids. In nucleotides, the CDR3 is TGTGCCAGCAGCCAAGATTTCGGACAGCTCCTGATGAACACTGAAGCTTTCTTT. Translation gives CASSQDFGQLLMNTEAFF.